Below are 22 T cell receptor beta chains sequenced from a single sample in a study of shared clonotypes between healthy human individuals. Clones were read by immunoSEQ multiplex PCR, and TCRdb kept only the in-frame ones, dropping some. The sample comprises hundreds of thousands of clones, around 72% of which are singletons, and approximately 1.8% rests with the top ten. The sample consisted of memory CD4+ T cells sorted from blood. The subset: CD45RA-negative fraction. These TCRs come from a woman in her twenties or thirties in good health.

This sequence joins TRBV25-1 and TRBJ2-7; TRBD2 aligns across 7 bases. Germline V gene data show CDR1 as MGHDK and CDR2 as SYGVNS. This CDR3 has 15 amino acids. V dropped 5 bases and J dropped 5; count of bases not matched to a gene: 12. Here the CDR3 DNA reads TGTGCCAGCAGTCCTCACCTGGGGGGGAAGGACGAGCAGTACTTC. Protein sequence: CASSPHLGGKDEQYF.

The CDR3: CASSSATRLAMADTQYF. The CDR3 DNA reads as TGTGCCAGCAGTTCCGCAACCCGACTAGCGATGGCAGATACGCAGTATTTT. This chain links TRBV28 with TRBJ2-3, with 8 nucleotides matching TRBD2. The CDR3 has 17 amino acids. Losses at the gene ends were 4 bases for V and 4 bases for J; bases not matched to a gene: 13. Germline-derived CDR1 and CDR2 are MDHEN and SYDVKM.

A remark on this clone: The sample has other DNA sequences that encode this CDR3 too. The V and J genes are TRBV5-1 and TRBJ2-5; D is undetermined. Germline V CDR1 and CDR2: SGHRS, YFSETQ. The CDR3 runs 14 residues. V was cut by 0 bases and J by 5 bases, with 11 bases left in between. CDR3 in amino acids: CASSLGLGAETQYF. In DNA, the CDR3 is TGCGCCAGCAGCTTGGGGCTAGGCGCGGAGACCCAGTACTTC.

This sequence joins TRBV7-2 and TRBJ2-7, with D hard to call. In germline, CDR1 is SGHTA, CDR2 FQGNSA. The V end lost 4 bases, the J end lost 0 bases, and 13 bases lay between the germline ends. CDR3 length: 15 residues. DNA of the CDR3: TGTGCCAGCAGCTATCTCCAGTGGAGCTCCTACGAGCAGTACTTC. Translation gives CASSYLQWSSYEQYF.

In DNA form, the CDR3 reads TGCGCCAGCAGCTTGGTTGAGATGGACACTGAAGCTTTCTTT. Amino acids: CASSLVEMDTEAFF. The chain couples TRBV5-1 to TRBJ1-1; D ambiguous. The CDR3 contains 14 residues. Trimming took off 0 bases at V and 3 bases at J, with 9 bases between the two ends. Germline V CDR1 and CDR2: SGHRS, YFSETQ.

The genes are TRBV4-1 and TRBJ2-5; D unclear. The CDR3 contains 13 residues. CDR1 and CDR2 (germline): MGHRA, YSYEKL. V was trimmed by 1 base and J by 7 bases, leaving 10 bases between them. CDR3 in DNA: TGCGCCAGCAGCCAAGGGTGGTTGGGGACCCAGTACTTC. Translating gives CASSQGWLGTQYF.

V and J are TRBV19 and TRBJ1-5, with TRBD1 identical over 9 bases. V dropped 5 bases and J dropped 2; count of bases not matched to a gene: 7. CDR1 is LNHDA and CDR2 is SQIVND in the germline V gene (reference sequence). There are 16 residues in the CDR3. CDR3 residues: CASSETGGAGNQPQHF. As DNA, the CDR3 is TGTGCCAGTAGTGAAACAGGGGGCGCGGGCAATCAGCCCCAGCATTTT.

The chain carries TRBV6-6 and TRBJ2-7; TRBD1 matches 8 bases. The CDR3 loop spans 14 amino acids. Germline lookup yields CDR1 MNHNY and CDR2 SVGAGI (reference sequence). The V segment lost 5 bases and the J segment 3 bases; nucleotides outside the gene matches: 6. The DNA of the CDR3 is TGTGCCAGCAGTCGGCTGGACAGGGTCTACGAGCAGTACTTC. It encodes CASSRLDRVYEQYF.

The gene calls are TRBV2 and TRBJ2-7; D unclear. The CDR3 runs 13 residues. Per germline, CDR1 SNHLY and CDR2 FYNNEI. V was cut by 3 bases and J by 2 bases, with 8 bases left in between. The CDR3 reads CASSEAEAYEQYF. The CDR3 DNA reads TGTGCCAGCAGTGAGGCAGAAGCCTACGAGCAGTACTTC.

The rearrangement links TRBV4-2 to TRBJ2-5, with D unresolved. CDR3 size: 13 residues. Trimming cost V 5 bases and J 5 bases, with 12 bases left between them. The germline CDR1 and CDR2 sequences are LGHNA and YNFKEQ. The CDR3: CASSLTKKETQYF. The DNA for the CDR3 is TGTGCCAGCAGCTTGACAAAAAAGGAGACCCAGTACTTC.

This clone was counted only a few times. The rearrangement joins TRBV28 to TRBJ2-1; 8 bases fit TRBD2. Germline CDR1 is MDHEN and CDR2 is SYDVKM. V lost 6 bases, J lost 7 bases, and 2 bases stayed unmatched. The CDR3 runs to 12 residues. Here the CDR3 DNA reads TGTGCCAGCAGAGTAGCGGGGAATGAGCAGTTCTTC. This sequence encodes CASRVAGNEQFF.

The rearrangement uses TRBV29-1 and TRBJ2-1; 8 bases are shared with TRBD1. CDR3 length equals 13 residues. Germline V gives CDR1 SQVTM, CDR2 ANQGSEA. The junction had 4 bases not matched to a gene; V was cut back by 1 base and J by 8 bases. The CDR3 sequence: CSVEGQGSDEQFF. DNA of the CDR3: TGCAGCGTTGAAGGACAGGGGTCCGATGAGCAGTTCTTC.

The genes are TRBV6-6 and TRBJ2-3, with 7 positions matching TRBD2. This CDR3 is built from 15 residues. The V and J ends lost 2 bases and 0 bases, in that order; junction bases with no gene match: 2. Germline loops: CDR1 MNHNY, CDR2 SVGAGI (reference sequence). The CDR3 loop reads CASSYTSASTDTQYF. CDR3 sequence (DNA): TGTGCCAGCAGTTACACTAGCGCTAGCACAGATACGCAGTATTTT.

The chain carries TRBV19 and TRBJ2-7; 9 bases align to TRBD1. Germline assignment: CDR1 LNHDA and CDR2 SQIVND (reference sequence). The V gene end was trimmed by 5 bases and the J gene end by 5 bases; junction bases not matched to a gene: 7. This CDR3 contains 14 residues. DNA for the CDR3: TGTGCCAGTAGTCCGGGACAGGGTCCCAACGAGCAGTACTTC. Protein product: CASSPGQGPNEQYF.

The rearrangement links TRBV7-5 to TRBJ1-5; TRBD1 reflects the table's D call only, with no check against the DNA. TRBV7-5 is assigned pseudogene status. This CDR3 has 17 amino acids. CDR3: CVRSPLTGGFCNQPQHF. As DNA, the CDR3 is TGTGTCAGAAGCCCTCTCACAGGGGGCTTTTGCAATCAGCCCCAGCATTTT.

This clone was seen a single time. This chain connects TRBV9 to TRBJ1-3; 9 bases line up with TRBD1. Looked up from germline, CDR1 is SGDLS and CDR2 is YYNGEE. The CDR3 totals 17 residues. The J segment lost 4 bases and the V segment lost 2 bases, leaving 10 bases of the junction unmatched. The CDR3 nucleotides are TGTGCCAGCAGCGTTGCCGGGACAGGGACGGCAGGAAACACCATATATTTT. Its translation is CASSVAGTGTAGNTIYF.

This clone was found once. J is TRBJ1-4 and V is TRBV7-9; D possibly corresponds to TRBD1 (5 bases). Germline V gene data show CDR1 as SEHNR and CDR2 as FQNEAQ (reference sequence). CDR3 length equals 15 residues. With 3 bases removed from V and 0 bases from J, the gap between germline ends came to 8 bases. The CDR3 nucleotides are TGTGCCAGCAGCTTGGGGCTTGCAACTAATGAAAAACTGTTTTTT. It is translated as CASSLGLATNEKLFF.

The gene calls are TRBV19 and TRBJ1-5; the D is unclear. With 4 bases removed from V and 4 bases from J, the gap between germline ends came to 8 bases. The CDR3 runs 13 residues. In germline, CDR1 is LNHDA, CDR2 SQIVND (reference sequence). DNA of the CDR3: TGTGCCAGTAGTAGGGCCTCGAATCAGCCCCAGCATTTT. This sequence encodes CASSRASNQPQHF. Looking up the rest from reference TRBV19 and TRBJ1-5 gives the full variable domain: DGGITQSPKYLFRKEGQNVTLSCEQNLNHDAMYWYRQDPGQGLRLIYYSQIVNDFQKGDIAEGYSVSREKKESFPLTVTSAQKNPTAFYLCASSRASNQPQHFGDGTRLSIL.

The chain employs TRBV5-5 and TRBJ1-5; D is uncertain. Trimming left V 2 bases short and J 4 bases short, with 10 bases between. The CDR3 has 14 amino acids. Germline V gene data show CDR1 as SGHKS and CDR2 as YYEKEE (reference sequence). The CDR3 region has the DNA TGTGCCAGCAGCTTTGGGGATGTTAATCAGCCCCAGCATTTT. Its translation is CASSFGDVNQPQHF.

This clone appeared many times. In nucleotides, the CDR3 is TGTGCCAGCAGCCTTGGGACTAGCGGGAGTGTCTACAATGAGCAGTTCTTC. This gives the protein CASSLGTSGSVYNEQFF. The chain is built from TRBV28 and TRBJ2-1, with 14 bases matching TRBD2. CDR1 and CDR2 (germline): MDHEN, SYDVKM. With 6 bases clipped from V and 3 bases from J, the junction kept 7 bases outside the gene matches. The CDR3 is 17 amino acids.

This chain uses TRBV28 with TRBJ2-1; possibly TRBD1 for D (5 bases). This CDR3 is built from 15 residues. V was pared by 3 bases and J by 0 bases, with 9 bases between. Germline-derived CDR1 and CDR2 are MDHEN and SYDVKM. CDR3 coding DNA: TGTGCCAGCAGTTTGTGGGGCGGCTCCTACAATGAGCAGTTCTTC. It yields the protein CASSLWGGSYNEQFF.

This clone was picked up many times. V and J are TRBV29-1 and TRBJ2-5, with unresolved D. The CDR3 loop spans 13 amino acids. The V gene lost 5 bases and the J gene lost 5 bases, with 15 bases spanning the gap. Germline CDR1 reads SQVTM; CDR2 reads ANQGSEA. The CDR3 spells CSVSPRLLETQYF. DNA for the CDR3: TGCAGCGTTTCCCCTCGATTGCTGGAGACCCAGTACTTC.